This T cell receptor (beta chain) derives from a study of identical twins (dated by TCRdb to the mid-2010s). For the wider study: To test whether fetal clonotypes persist, this study deep-sequenced TCR alpha and beta repertoires from monozygotic twins, from unrelated adults of various ages, and from cord blood. To rule out contamination, the twin experiments were replicated at different times with different library preparation protocols. General study outcomes and caveats: Zero-insertion analyses could be partly confounded by invariant T cells such as MAIT and iNKT, though diverse VJ usage argued against such confounding for most clonotypes. Because the same donors could not be followed over many years, conclusions were based on cross-sectional statistical analysis. A weaker excess of twin sharing was found in beta out-of-frame sequences because the signal-to-noise ratio was lowered by fewer shared sequences. Fewer insertions were carried by abundant cord blood beta clonotypes; a weaker similar trend was observed in young adult naive repertoires, while no such trend was observed in memory repertoires. In monozygotic twins, recombination models systematically underestimated out-of-frame TCR alpha sharing, but the models matched the sharing seen between unrelated individuals. Compared with coincidental sharing between unrelated individuals, out-of-frame TCR alpha sequences shared between twins had an excess of sequences with low generation probability.

Only healthy Caucasian donors were included. Three pairs of female monozygotic twins, all aged roughly 18 to 29 years, made up the twin cohort. CD4+ and CD8+ T cell populations were isolated with positive isolation kits from Invitrogen. Including the terminal cysteine and phenylalanine, the CDR3 comprises 17 residues. Only the CDR3 part of the read is kept: 51 bases, read in frame from the first base. As encoded in the germline V gene, CDR1 is MNHNS while CDR2 is SASEGT. Germline trimming: 2 bases from V, 3 bases from J; junction bases outside gene matches: 11. Library construction relied on 5' RACE. Sequencing instrument: Illumina HiSeq 2000. Template switching added a universal primer binding site, and the final cDNA carried a unique molecular identifier that allowed TCR cDNA molecules to be counted accurately. First-strand cDNA for TCR alpha and beta chains was synthesized from specific primers in the conserved constant-segment region. Each cDNA library was double barcoded, with a SMART-Mk sample barcode plus Illumina barcodes, to control for contamination. TruSeq adapter sequences and Illumina sample barcodes were added in two successive PCR steps. Sequencing of the TCR alpha and beta cDNA libraries was done on the Illumina HiSeq platform using custom primers. The authors' pipeline ran thus. Raw reads were processed with MiGEC to extract unique molecular identifiers, and MiXCR was used to determine CDR3 positions. For each individual, recombination models were inferred using an EM algorithm with the repgenHMM and IGoR tools. Shared clonotypes were analyzed with the tcR package in R, and sharing was normalized by the product of cloneset sizes. To study raw recombination free of thymic and clonal selection effects, out-of-frame nonproductive sequences were analyzed. TCRdb reprocessing: public reads trimmed at Q25 with fastp, clones called with MiXCR, in-frame beta chains kept. Records with the same CDR3 protein are collapsed into one entry carrying the most frequent genes and DNA. TCRdb's processing, not the study's, gives the V and J calls here. The sample table lists roughly 240,000 distinct CDR3 sequences, 7.5% of them with a count of one. Roughly 5.4% of the sample is in the top ten clones.

In regard to this clonotype: It lacks a known antigen. It has no much larger one-base neighbor in the sample; base qualities were not kept.

The sample also formed part of further work on yellow fever vaccine responses in identical twins. The second study reports: The authors reported that the T cell response to vaccination in identical twins appeared partly convergent and partly personalized. The study precisely tracked vaccine-responding T cell clones in identical twins.

Sequencing used CD8+ T cells sorted from blood. This chain joins TRBV6-1 to TRBJ2-3; 7 bases in the junction line up with TRBD2. The TCR originated in a woman aged 18-29 years in good health. The DNA reads as follows: TGTGCCAGCAGTGAAAAACGAGGACTAGTTGGGACAGATACGCAGTATTTT. Its protein reads: CASSEKRGLVGTDTQYF.